This TCR beta chain comes out of a study of shared clonotypes between healthy human individuals. Background on the study: Each donor contributed plates that comprised three CD4 naive, three CD4 memory, two CD8 naive and one CD8 memory.

Of note for this clone: What it recognizes is unknown.

Naive CD8 cells, CD45RO-negative and positively selected for CCR7, excluded terminally differentiated effector memory CD45RA+ cells. The CDR3 runs to 18 residues. V shed 3 bases and J 2 bases; nucleotides not matched to a gene: 12. Germline V gives CDR1 PRHDT, CDR2 FYEKMQ (reference sequence). Deep-level running was used for the assay. Sequenced by immunoSEQ multiplex PCR; TCRdb stores in-frame clones only, minus some. Of roughly 590,000 clones listed, 95% to 96% are singletons. The study's findings and limits: Sharing of clonotypes among donors was expected to vary with sequencing depth. Clonotype sharing across a handful of donors was observed for around 5% of naive CD4 clonotypes.

The chain carries TRBV13 and TRBJ2-7; 11 bases are shared with TRBD1. The sequenced sample was naive CD8+ T cells sorted from blood. This TCR derives from a woman aged 25 to 45 in good health. CDR3 in amino acids: CASSFRTGGLNLTYEQYF. The CDR3 DNA reads TGTGCCAGCAGCTTCCGGACAGGGGGCCTGAATCTCACCTACGAGCAGTACTTC.